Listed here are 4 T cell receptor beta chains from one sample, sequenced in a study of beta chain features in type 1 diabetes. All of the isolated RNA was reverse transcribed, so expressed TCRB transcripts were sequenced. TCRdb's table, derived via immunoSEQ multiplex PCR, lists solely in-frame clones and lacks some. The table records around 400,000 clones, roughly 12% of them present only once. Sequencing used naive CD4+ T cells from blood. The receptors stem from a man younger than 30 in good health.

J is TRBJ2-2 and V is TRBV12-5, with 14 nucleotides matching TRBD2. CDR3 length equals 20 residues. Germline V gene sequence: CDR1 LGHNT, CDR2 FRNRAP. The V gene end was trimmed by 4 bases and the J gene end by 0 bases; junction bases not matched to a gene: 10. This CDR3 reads CASGSAHGTSGSANTGELFF. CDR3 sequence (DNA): TGTGCTAGTGGTTCGGCCCACGGGACTAGCGGGAGCGCGAACACCGGGGAGCTGTTTTTT.

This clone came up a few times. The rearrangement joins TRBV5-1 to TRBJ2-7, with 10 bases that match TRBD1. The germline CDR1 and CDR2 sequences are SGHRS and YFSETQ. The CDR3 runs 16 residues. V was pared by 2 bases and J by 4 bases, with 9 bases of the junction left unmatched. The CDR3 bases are TGCGCCAGCAGCTTTTCGACGACAGGGGGCCAGTACGAGCAGTACTTC. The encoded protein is CASSFSTTGGQYEQYF.

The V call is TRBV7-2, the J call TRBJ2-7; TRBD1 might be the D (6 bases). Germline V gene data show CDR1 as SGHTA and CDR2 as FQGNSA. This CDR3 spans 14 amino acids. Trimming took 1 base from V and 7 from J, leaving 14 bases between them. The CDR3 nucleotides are TGTGCCAGCAGCTTAGTGACAGGACGCGGGGAGCAGTACTTC. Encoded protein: CASSLVTGRGEQYF.

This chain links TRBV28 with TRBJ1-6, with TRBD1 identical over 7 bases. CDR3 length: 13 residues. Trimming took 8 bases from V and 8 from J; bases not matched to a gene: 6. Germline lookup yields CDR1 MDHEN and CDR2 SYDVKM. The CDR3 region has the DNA TGTGCCAGCCACAGGGGTTCGGATTCACCCCTCCACTTT. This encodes CASHRGSDSPLHF.